What follows are 26 T cell receptor beta chains derived from one specimen sequenced in a study of CD8 T cells in ankylosing spondylitis. TCRdb itself ran the 5' RACE reads through MiXCR, one entry per CDR3 protein. Here the sample spans about 280,000 distinct CDR3 sequences, about 19% being singletons. Sample: blood, either unsorted or a sorted T cell fraction (not recorded which). The receptors shown here come from a male donor with ankylosing spondylitis or in good health (not recorded which).

The chain employs TRBV20-1 and TRBJ2-3; D possibly uses TRBD1 or TRBD2 (5 bases each). Trimming stripped 5 bases from V and 1 base from J, with 25 bases between. Germline loops: CDR1 DFQATT, CDR2 SNEGSKA (reference sequence). CDR3 size: 18 residues. The CDR3 nucleotides are TGCAGTGCTGGGGGTTGGAATAGGGCAGGGTACGGCACAGATACGCAGTATTTT. Translation gives CSAGGWNRAGYGTDTQYF.

The chain links TRBV28 to TRBJ1-2, with 9 bases lining up with TRBD1. With 6 bases clipped from V and 4 bases from J, the junction kept 12 bases outside the gene matches. Germline lookup yields CDR1 MDHEN and CDR2 SYDVKM. The CDR3 sequence is 16 residues long. This CDR3 reads CASSQPTGQGSYGYTF. CDR3 DNA sequence: TGTGCCAGCAGCCAACCCACCGGACAGGGGAGCTATGGCTACACCTTC.

This clonotype was detected only a few times. The chain combines TRBV4-1 with TRBJ2-1, with TRBD2 matching over 7 bases. Germline CDR1 is MGHRA and CDR2 is YSYEKL. This CDR3 spans 17 amino acids. V was pared by 0 bases and J by 7 bases, with 12 bases of the junction left unmatched. CDR3 amino acids: CASSQEVGGGPLNEQFF. CDR3 bases: TGCGCCAGCAGCCAAGAAGTGGGGGGAGGGCCTTTAAATGAGCAGTTCTTC.

This clonotype was picked up a small number of times. This chain joins TRBV6-1 and TRBJ2-2, with unresolved D. CDR3 length: 14 amino acids. V shed 0 bases and J shed 5 bases, with 7 bases lying between them. The germline V gene encodes CDR1 MNHNS and CDR2 SASEGT. CDR3 loop: CASSEARWTGELFF. The CDR3 region has the DNA TGTGCCAGCAGTGAAGCAAGGTGGACCGGGGAGCTGTTTTTT.

A few counts support this clonotype. This chain links TRBV12-3 or TRBV12-4 with TRBJ2-1, with 13 bases matching TRBD2. The CDR3 consists of 20 residues. Unmatched junction bases numbered 17, after V lost 3 bases and J lost 6 bases. CDR3 DNA sequence: TGTGCCAGCAGTTTTGGCCCCGGGACTAGCGGGAAGGGGGCCCGCAATGAGCAGTTCTTC. Its translation is CASSFGPGTSGKGARNEQFF.

V gene TRBV6-2 or TRBV6-3 combines with J gene TRBJ2-1; D unclear. The CDR3 length is 14 residues. V was pared by 4 bases and J by 6 bases, with 13 bases between. Germline V lookup: CDR1 MNHEY, CDR2 SVGEGT. The CDR3 protein is CASSFRRFVNEQFF. The CDR3 DNA sequence: TGTGCCAGCAGTTTCCGACGGTTTGTCAATGAGCAGTTCTTC.

This clonotype showed up just a few times. The chain combines TRBV7-3 with TRBJ1-1; D gene unclear. The CDR3 runs 15 residues. Between the trimmed V and J ends, which lost 2 bases and 6 bases, there was a span of 16 bases. The germline gives CDR1 SGHTA, CDR2 FQGTGA. This CDR3 is CASSLEPRFESEAFF. The CDR3 coding sequence is TGTGCCAGCAGCTTAGAGCCGAGATTTGAGTCTGAAGCTTTCTTT.

The V call is TRBV5-1, the J call TRBJ1-1, with a possible D match to TRBD1 (5 bases). V was shortened by 0 bases and J by 1 base, with 10 bases between the two germline ends. The germline gives CDR1 SGHRS, CDR2 YFSETQ. The CDR3 covers 15 residues. CDR3 DNA sequence: TGCGCCAGCAGCTTGGAAGACAGCAAGAACACTGAAGCTTTCTTT. It is translated as CASSLEDSKNTEAFF.

The table lists this clonotype with a few counts. This chain uses TRBV20-1 with TRBJ2-1; 9 bases match TRBD2. Unmatched junction bases numbered 7, after V lost 6 bases and J lost 13 bases. This CDR3 contains 11 residues. Germline assignment: CDR1 DFQATT and CDR2 SNEGSKA (reference sequence). The CDR3: CSAAPGLAQFF. The CDR3 nucleotides read TGCAGTGCCGCACCGGGACTAGCCCAGTTCTTC.

The genes are TRBV6-1 and TRBJ2-3, with 9 bases fitting TRBD1. Germline V gives CDR1 MNHNS, CDR2 SASEGT. Trimming at V came to 6 bases and at J to 1 base, leaving 14 bases not matched to a gene. This CDR3 has 18 residues. In DNA, the CDR3 is TGTGCCAGCAGCCCCCATGCCGGCGGGACAGGGCGCACAGATACGCAGTATTTT. Protein sequence: CASSPHAGGTGRTDTQYF.

This clonotype was detected ten times or more. The rearrangement joins TRBV29-1 to TRBJ1-1; D is perhaps TRBD1 (5 bases). The V and J ends lost 5 bases and 7 bases respectively, with 11 bases between them. This CDR3 spans 11 amino acids. Germline V gene data show CDR1 as SQVTM and CDR2 as ANQGSEA. This chain's CDR3 is CSVRDRLEAFF. The CDR3 coding sequence is TGCAGCGTTCGGGACCGACTTGAAGCTTTCTTT.

Here the CDR3 DNA reads TGCAGTGCTAGAGATTCGGGGGCCTACACTGAAGCTTTCTTT. Translating it yields CSARDSGAYTEAFF. The chain combines TRBV20-1 with TRBJ1-1, with D perhaps TRBD1 (6 bases). This CDR3 comprises 14 residues. The germline V and J ends were trimmed by 0 bases and 3 bases, with 11 bases remaining between them. Germline V gene data show CDR1 as DFQATT and CDR2 as SNEGSKA (reference sequence).

This clonotype appeared a few times. This chain connects TRBV13 to TRBJ2-1, with D possibly matching TRBD2 (5 bases). The V end was cut by 8 bases, the J end by 6 bases, with 11 bases between. Per the germline V gene, CDR1 is PRHDT and CDR2 is FYEKMQ (reference sequence). The CDR3 contains 12 residues. CDR3 protein: CASLDWTNEQFF. CDR3 nucleotide sequence: TGTGCCAGCCTGGACTGGACCAATGAGCAGTTCTTC.

There are a few counts of this clonotype. V usage is TRBV21-1 and J usage is TRBJ2-7; the D call TRBD1 from the table was never checked on the DNA. TRBV21-1 is reported as a pseudogene. The CDR3 loop spans 15 amino acids. CDR3 region: CASSNDRARPYEQYV. CDR3 coding DNA: TGTGCCAGCAGTAACGACAGGGCTAGACCTTACGAGCAGTACGTC.

This clonotype was found a few times. One end of the junction does not line up with germline, which may come from a read error. J is TRBJ1-5 and V is TRBV6-1; tentative D call: TRBD1 (6 bases). CDR3 length: 18 amino acids. CDR1 and CDR2 from the germline V gene are MNHNS and SASEGT. CDR3 loop: CASSEAFSTGISNQPHHF. The CDR3 DNA is TGTGCCAGCAGTGAAGCGTTTTCCACAGGGATTAGCAATCAGCCCCATCATTTT.

There are many counts of this clonotype. The rearrangement uses TRBV2 and TRBJ2-7, with D perhaps matching TRBD1 or TRBD2 (5 bases each). The CDR3 length is 14 residues. Germline loops: CDR1 SNHLY, CDR2 FYNNEI. Trimming stripped 1 base from V and 2 bases from J, with 9 bases between. The chain's CDR3 is CASSEVQGAYEQYV. The CDR3 bases are TGTGCCAGCAGTGAAGTGCAGGGAGCCTACGAGCAGTACGTC.

J is TRBJ1-1 and V is TRBV10-3, with 8 positions matching TRBD1. V dropped 0 bases and J dropped 2; count of bases not matched to a gene: 8. The CDR3 sequence is 17 residues long. Germline V CDR1 and CDR2: ENHRY, SYGVKD. Written as DNA, the CDR3 is TGTGCCATCAGTGAGTCGATAACAGGGGGAGGAAACACTGAAGCTTTCTTT. Residues: CAISESITGGGNTEAFF.

Ten or more counts support this clonotype. V gene TRBV5-1 combines with J gene TRBJ2-1; D is possibly TRBD1 (6 bases). Germline loops: CDR1 SGHRS, CDR2 YFSETQ. The V end lost 2 bases, the J end lost 5 bases, and 14 bases lay between the germline ends. There are 15 residues in the CDR3. CDR3 bases: TGCGCCAGCAGCTTTGGACAGACAAGAAACAATGAGCAGTTCTTC. It encodes CASSFGQTRNNEQFF.

V and J are TRBV12-3 or TRBV12-4 and TRBJ2-7, with D maybe TRBD1 (6 bases). The CDR3 consists of 15 residues. V shed 2 bases and J shed 2 bases, with 13 bases lying between them. CDR3 sequence: CASSLRDNLAYEQYV. In nucleotides, the CDR3 is TGTGCCAGCAGTTTAAGGGACAACCTGGCCTACGAGCAGTACGTC.

J is TRBJ2-3 and V is TRBV11-1; 14 nucleotides align to TRBD2. CDR1 is SGHAT, CDR2 FQDESV, per germline (reference sequence). There are 18 residues in the CDR3. After removal of 3 bases from V and 4 bases from J, the junction contained 9 bases not matched to a gene. As DNA, the CDR3 is TGTGCCAGCAGCTTTCCGAACCGACTAGCGGGAGGGCCAGATACGCAGTATTTT. Protein product: CASSFPNRLAGGPDTQYF.

V and J are TRBV3-1 and TRBJ2-3; 9 bases agree with TRBD2. Trimming cost V 0 bases and J 2 bases; bases outside gene matches: 3. Germline loops: CDR1 LGHDT, CDR2 YNNKEL (reference sequence). The CDR3 extends over 16 amino acids. This CDR3 is CASSQDLAGITDTQYF. The CDR3 DNA sequence: TGTGCCAGCAGCCAAGACCTAGCGGGGATCACAGATACGCAGTATTTT.

The V call is TRBV20-1, the J call TRBJ1-2, with 7 bases fitting TRBD1. Trimming cost V 2 bases and J 6 bases; bases outside gene matches: 9. The CDR3 totals 14 residues. Germline lookup yields CDR1 DFQATT and CDR2 SNEGSKA (reference sequence). For the CDR3, the DNA is TGCAGTGCTAGATTGCCCGGGACAGATAATGGCTACACCTTC. It codes for CSARLPGTDNGYTF.

This clonotype was counted only a few times. This chain links TRBV28 with TRBJ2-1; possible D gene TRBD2, 6 bases. There are 13 residues in the CDR3. CDR1 is MDHEN, CDR2 SYDVKM, per germline. Trimming cost V 6 bases and J 10 bases, with 16 bases left between them. CDR3 sequence (DNA): TGTGCCAGCAGCCCCCTGGAGGGGACGGAGCAGTTCTTC. This translates into CASSPLEGTEQFF.

Comment on this clonotype: This may be a read error: a much more frequent sequence differs by one nucleotide. V gene TRBV20-1 combines with J gene TRBJ2-5; 7 bases match TRBD1. Germline CDR1 reads DFQATT; CDR2 reads SNEGSKA (reference sequence). The CDR3 covers 13 residues. Trimming at V came to 7 bases and at J to 6 bases, leaving 11 bases not matched to a gene. The CDR3 nucleotides read TGCAGTGTTATAGACAGGGCAGGGAAGACCCAGTACTTC. Translation gives CSVIDRAGKTQYF.

This sequence joins TRBV7-9 and TRBJ2-3; either TRBD1 or TRBD2 may supply D (5 bases each). CDR3 length equals 14 residues. Germline V gives CDR1 SEHNR, CDR2 FQNEAQ (reference sequence). V lost 4 bases, J lost 0 bases, and 8 bases lay in between. In DNA form, the CDR3 reads TGTGCCAGCAGCTCAGAGGGGAGCACAGATACGCAGTATTTT. It specifies CASSSEGSTDTQYF.

This clonotype was detected only a few times. This chain connects TRBV28 to TRBJ1-1; TRBD1 might be the D (5 bases). Trimming removed 5 bases from V and 3 bases from J, with 22 bases in between. The CDR3 sequence is 17 residues long. Germline V gives CDR1 MDHEN, CDR2 SYDVKM. CDR3 amino acids: CASSPLPRDPQDTEAFF. The CDR3 region has the DNA TGTGCCAGCAGTCCCCTCCCTCGGGACCCGCAGGACACTGAAGCTTTCTTT.